These 21 T cell receptor beta chains share one sample of origin, sequenced in a study of blood T cell repertoires in COVID-19. TCRdb's table, derived via immunoSEQ multiplex PCR, lists solely in-frame clones and lacks some. This table has 200,000 to 250,000 clones, around 83% appearing once. Sequenced: PBMCs or T cells enriched from blood (not recorded which). The receptors originated from a woman aged 40 to 50 who had recovered from COVID-19.

This clone was picked up a small number of times. The J gene is TRBJ1-5, the V gene TRBV19; D unclear. Germline V gene sequence: CDR1 LNHDA, CDR2 SQIVND (reference sequence). The CDR3 totals 14 residues. Trimming stripped 4 bases from V and 7 bases from J, with 14 bases between. The CDR3 bases are TGTGCCAGTAGTACCGTGGTGGGAGGGCAGCCCCAGCATTTT. Protein: CASSTVVGGQPQHF.

The gene calls are TRBV7-2 and TRBJ1-2, with 8 bases that match TRBD1. Germline CDR1 reads SGHTA; CDR2 reads FQGNSA. The CDR3 has 13 residues. Losses at the gene ends were 5 bases for V and 8 bases for J; bases not matched to a gene: 7. The CDR3 is CASSQTGVGGYTF. For the CDR3, the DNA is TGTGCCAGCAGCCAGACAGGGGTGGGGGGCTACACCTTC.

This chain joins TRBV9 and TRBJ2-5, with D perhaps matching TRBD2 (5 bases). Germline V gene sequence: CDR1 SGDLS, CDR2 YYNGEE. Trimming took 4 bases from V and 7 from J, leaving 14 bases between them. The CDR3 is made up of 13 amino acids. CDR3: CASSLDWSMTQYF. The DNA for the CDR3 is TGTGCCAGCAGCCTGGACTGGTCCATGACCCAGTACTTC.

This chain uses TRBV4-2 with TRBJ1-2; D unresolved. Trimming stripped 4 bases from V and 5 bases from J, with 11 bases between. This CDR3 is 13 amino acids long. Germline V gene sequence: CDR1 LGHNA, CDR2 YNFKEQ. The CDR3: CASSREITYGYTF. CDR3 DNA: TGTGCCAGCAGCCGGGAGATTACTTATGGCTACACCTTC.

This clone turned up a few times. This CDR3 is CASSQELSGAGAQYF. CDR3 bases: TGTGCCAGCAGCCAAGAGCTCTCGGGAGCCGGAGCGCAGTACTTC. This sequence joins TRBV4-2 and TRBJ2-7; D possibly corresponds to TRBD2 (6 bases). With 0 bases removed from V and 9 bases from J, the gap between germline ends came to 18 bases. This CDR3 is 15 amino acids long. Germline V lookup: CDR1 LGHNA, CDR2 YNFKEQ.

The gene calls are TRBV5-6 and TRBJ1-1; tentatively, D is TRBD1 (6 bases). Per the germline V gene, CDR1 is SGHDT and CDR2 is YYEEEE. CDR3 size: 15 residues. V was shortened by 4 bases and J by 5 bases, with 18 bases between the two germline ends. This CDR3 reads CASSAGGQPKTEAFF. CDR3 coding DNA: TGTGCCAGCAGCGCCGGGGGGCAGCCGAAGACTGAAGCTTTCTTT.

The chain is built from TRBV19 and TRBJ2-1; 8 bases fit TRBD2. V lost 3 bases to trimming and J lost 7 bases; unmatched junction nucleotides: 5. Germline loops: CDR1 LNHDA, CDR2 SQIVND (reference sequence). This CDR3 has 14 residues. The CDR3 nucleotides read TGTGCCAGTAGTATGCTAGCGGGTACGAATGAGCAGTTCTTC. Its protein is CASSMLAGTNEQFF.

V gene TRBV7-2 combines with J gene TRBJ1-3, with 8 bases fitting TRBD1. The CDR3 is 16 amino acids. J gave up 4 bases and V 3 bases, and 8 bases lay outside the gene matches. In germline, CDR1 is SGHTA, CDR2 FQGNSA. CDR3 region: CASSFSGGAGGNTIYF. The CDR3 DNA sequence: TGTGCCAGCAGCTTCTCAGGGGGCGCGGGGGGAAACACCATATATTTT.

This rearrangement joins TRBV6-5 to TRBJ1-6; 8 nucleotides align to TRBD1. The CDR3 runs to 15 residues. V gave up 2 bases and J gave up 8 bases; unmatched junction bases: 5. Germline assignment: CDR1 MNHEY and CDR2 SVGAGI. CDR3 nucleotide sequence: TGTGCCAGCAGTTACCGAGGACAGGGTGATTCACCCCTCCACTTT. Encoded protein: CASSYRGQGDSPLHF.

This clone was detected once. The rearrangement joins TRBV28 to TRBJ2-7; TRBD2 matches at 16 bases. Germline-derived CDR1 and CDR2 are MDHEN and SYDVKM. The junction had 12 bases not matched to a gene; V was cut back by 6 bases and J by 7 bases. This CDR3 region has 17 residues. CDR3 coding DNA: TGTGCCAGCAGCCCGGGACTAGCGGGAGGGCCGAGTTGGGAGCAGTACTTC. This sequence encodes CASSPGLAGGPSWEQYF.

About this clone: The sample contains more than one DNA sequence encoding this CDR3. V is TRBV30 and J is TRBJ1-5; D call uncertain. CDR3 length: 13 residues. Trimming left V 3 bases short and J 2 bases short, with 8 bases between. Germline V gene sequence: CDR1 GTSNPN, CDR2 SVGIG (reference sequence). CDR3 DNA: TGTGCCTGGAGCGGAGAGGGCAATCAGCCCCAGCATTTT. This gives the protein CAWSGEGNQPQHF.

V usage is TRBV18 and J usage is TRBJ1-4; D gene unclear. CDR1 is KGHSH, CDR2 LQKENI, per germline. V gave up 2 bases and J gave up 8 bases, with 12 bases separating them. The CDR3 loop spans 14 amino acids. The CDR3 nucleotides read TGTGCCAGCTCACCAGGTAGCGTGGAGGAAAAACTGTTTTTT. Amino acids: CASSPGSVEEKLFF. The whole variable domain, remainder taken from reference TRBV18 and TRBJ1-4, is NAGVMQNPRHLVRRRGQEARLRCSPMKGHSHVYWYRQLPEEGLKFMVYLQKENIIDESGMPKERFSAEFPKEGPSILRIQQVVRGDSAAYFCASSPGSVEEKLFFGSGTQLSVL.

CDR3 coding DNA: TGTGCCAGCAGCCCCCCAGTTGGCGGGGAGCTGTTTTTT. Its translation is CASSPPVGGELFF. The chain uses TRBV3-1 (or the pseudogene TRBV3-2) and TRBJ2-2, with D unclear. The CDR3 covers 13 residues. Between the trimmed V and J ends, which lost 4 bases and 7 bases, there was a span of 10 bases. Germline V gene lookup returns CDR1 LGHDT and CDR2 YNNKEL (reference sequence).

In DNA, the CDR3 is TGTGCCAGCAGCCAAGGAGGTAAGGAGCAGTACGTC. It encodes CASSQGGKEQYV. The chain joins TRBV3-1 (or the pseudogene TRBV3-2) to TRBJ2-7; no clear D gene. Deletions cut 1 base from V and 7 bases from J, with 8 bases between. Germline assignment: CDR1 LGHDT and CDR2 YNNKEL (reference sequence). This CDR3 contains 12 residues.

This clone was found once. CDR3 sequence: CASSLGSSGGTEAFF. As DNA, the CDR3 is TGCGCCAGCAGCCTTGGATCTTCGGGGGGCACTGAAGCTTTCTTT. This chain links TRBV5-1 with TRBJ1-1; perhaps TRBD1 as D (5 bases). V shed 4 bases and J shed 4 bases, with 17 bases lying between them. Germline V gives CDR1 SGHRS, CDR2 YFSETQ. CDR3 length: 15 amino acids. Full variable domain (outside the CDR3, taken from reference TRBV5-1 and TRBJ1-1): KAGVTQTPRYLIKTRGQQVTLSCSPISGHRSVSWYQQTPGQGLQFLFEYFSETQRNKGNFPGRFSGRQFSNSRSEMNVSTLELGDSALYLCASSLGSSGGTEAFFGQGTRLTVV.

This rearrangement joins TRBV15 to TRBJ2-4, with 8 positions matching TRBD1. The germline CDR1 and CDR2 sequences are LNHNV and YYDKDF (reference sequence). V dropped 1 base and J dropped 8; count of bases not matched to a gene: 7. The CDR3 runs to 15 residues. CDR3 sequence reads: CATSRGQGILDIQYF. The CDR3 region has the DNA TGTGCCACCAGCAGAGGACAGGGGATCTTAGACATTCAGTACTTC.

The CDR3 sequence: CASSTVVQGVTEAFF. DNA for the CDR3: TGTGCCAGCAGCACGGTGGTACAGGGAGTCACTGAAGCTTTCTTT. The V call is TRBV28, the J call TRBJ1-1, with a weak D call TRBD1 (6 bases). Germline CDR1 is MDHEN and CDR2 is SYDVKM. The CDR3 is 15 amino acids. The V gene lost 6 bases and the J gene lost 4 bases, with 18 bases spanning the gap.

The rearrangement uses TRBV9 and TRBJ1-2; possibly TRBD1 for D (5 bases). Trimming took off 0 bases at V and 7 bases at J, with 10 bases between the two ends. Per the germline V gene, CDR1 is SGDLS and CDR2 is YYNGEE. The CDR3 contains 13 residues. The CDR3 sequence: CASSVETVGGYTF. CDR3 DNA sequence: TGTGCCAGCAGCGTAGAGACAGTTGGTGGCTACACCTTC.

The chain uses TRBV7-2 and TRBJ1-1; D not certain. V lost 0 bases and J lost 11, with 16 bases in between. The CDR3 runs 14 residues. Germline CDR1 is SGHTA and CDR2 is FQGNSA. The CDR3 loop is CASSLAGPQSQAFF. The CDR3 DNA is TGTGCCAGCAGCTTAGCTGGGCCCCAAAGTCAGGCTTTCTTT.

This clone appeared a single time. The rearrangement joins TRBV7-2 to TRBJ2-7, with D possibly being TRBD1 (5 bases). CDR3 size: 14 residues. Germline V gene lookup returns CDR1 SGHTA and CDR2 FQGNSA. The V end lost 1 base, the J end lost 3 bases, and 10 bases lay between the germline ends. Here the CDR3 reads CASSLGGRGYEQYF. The CDR3 DNA is TGTGCCAGCAGCTTAGGGGGTAGGGGCTACGAGCAGTACTTC.

The chain couples TRBV4-1 to TRBJ1-1; tentative D call: TRBD1 (6 bases). Germline loops: CDR1 MGHRA, CDR2 YSYEKL. This CDR3 has 15 residues. V was cut by 1 base and J by 5 bases, with 14 bases left in between. CDR3 in amino acids: CASSQGPAGETEAFF. The DNA for the CDR3 is TGCGCCAGCAGCCAAGGCCCCGCAGGGGAGACTGAAGCTTTCTTT.